Sequencing of this TCR beta chain was carried out in a study of vaccination and CD4 T cells after COVID-19. On the study more broadly: Stimuli were overlapping spike peptide pools of SARS-CoV-2 and three common cold coronaviruses (HCoV-NL63, HCoV-OC43, HCoV-229E). Findings of the study overall: Among reactive clones from convalescent patients, a median approximately 86% appeared only post-vaccination.

An Oncomine TCR Beta short-read assay was used to sequence the DNA from cultured CD4+ T cells. DNA came from CD4+ T cells after culture. TCRdb used MiXCR to reprocess the PCR reads, holding one entry per CDR3 protein. The sample records over 4,500 distinct CDR3 sequences, over 40% being singletons. Indicated treatment: roughly 10-day PBMC culture with coronavirus spike peptide pools or control peptides (ViraFEST assay). Fresh medium (containing IL-2) replaced half the medium on days 3 and 7. Germline V CDR1 and CDR2: LGHNA, YSLEER. This CDR3 has 15 amino acids. Trimming removed 0 bases from V and 2 bases from J, with 10 bases in between. On this clonotype itself: Its antigen is as yet unknown.

The V gene is TRBV4-3, the J gene TRBJ1-2, with TRBD1 as a possible D gene (6 bases). The sequence came from a human donor who had recovered from COVID-19. The specimen was CD4+ T cells from blood, cultured in vitro. Here the CDR3 DNA reads TGCGCCAGCAGCCAAGATATAGGGGGAAACTATGGCTACACCTTC. Translation: CASSQDIGGNYGYTF.